Listed here are 32 T cell receptor beta chains from one sample, sequenced in a study of radiation and T cells in renal cell carcinoma. The time point was: baseline pretreatment blood. The treatment: 15 Gy SBRT to primary tumor, nephrectomy 4 weeks later. Using immunoSEQ multiplex PCR, the repertoire was profiled, and TCRdb retains in-frame clones only, with some absent. The sample holds more than 95,000 clones, approximately 78% seen once. Material: blood, obtained from a patient whose treatment included radiotherapy and nephrectomy. The receptors here all came from a woman between 55 and 75 years old with renal cell carcinoma.

The CDR3 reads CASSSTGPSTDTQYF. The DNA of the CDR3 is TGTGCCAGTAGTTCGACAGGGCCCAGCACAGATACGCAGTATTTT. This sequence joins TRBV19 and TRBJ2-3; 7 positions agree with TRBD1. Trimming cost V 5 bases and J 0 bases; bases outside gene matches: 5. CDR3 length equals 15 residues. The V gene's germline CDR1 is LNHDA and CDR2 SQIVND (reference sequence).

V gene TRBV4-2 combines with J gene TRBJ2-7; 8 bases are shared with TRBD1. V dropped 5 bases and J dropped 0; count of bases not matched to a gene: 6. Germline V gene data show CDR1 as LGHNA and CDR2 as YNFKEQ. The CDR3 totals 15 residues. The CDR3 sequence is CASSFTGTGSYEQYF. CDR3 DNA: TGTGCCAGCAGCTTTACCGGGACAGGCTCCTACGAGCAGTACTTC.

This chain uses TRBV9 with TRBJ1-2, with TRBD1 identical over 9 bases. The junction had 6 bases not matched to a gene; V was cut back by 3 bases and J by 0 bases. The germline CDR1 and CDR2 sequences are SGDLS and YYNGEE. The CDR3 covers 16 residues. The CDR3 DNA reads as TGTGCCAGCAGCGCCTGGACAGGGGCATCTAACTATGGCTACACCTTC. Its protein is CASSAWTGASNYGYTF.

This chain uses TRBV4-1 with TRBJ1-2; maybe TRBD1 (5 bases). The ends were cut back, 5 bases at V and 7 bases at J, with 11 bases in the middle. The CDR3 sequence is 12 residues long. Per germline, CDR1 MGHRA and CDR2 YSYEKL. The CDR3 nucleotides are TGCGCCAGCAGCTCCTCAGGGACTGGCTACACCTTC. Its translation: CASSSSGTGYTF.

The rearrangement joins TRBV7-3 to TRBJ2-3; D is tentatively TRBD1 or TRBD2 (5 bases each). V lost 5 bases and J lost 11, with 20 bases in between. This CDR3 spans 14 amino acids. From germline, CDR1 is SGHTA and CDR2 FQGTGA. The CDR3: CASSPTVGGGEQYF. The DNA for the CDR3 is TGTGCCAGCAGCCCCACGGTTGGGGGTGGGGAGCAGTATTTT.

This chain joins TRBV2 and TRBJ1-1; 8 nucleotides agree with TRBD1. The CDR3 is 14 residues long. With V trimmed by 4 bases and J by 9 bases, 10 bases remained unmatched. CDR1 and CDR2 from the germline V gene are SNHLY and FYNNEI. CDR3 sequence: CASSGWQGASQAFF. For the CDR3, the DNA is TGTGCCAGCAGTGGCTGGCAGGGGGCGAGTCAAGCTTTCTTT.

The chain carries TRBV5-8 and TRBJ2-5; TRBD1 matches at 7 bases. The germline V gene encodes CDR1 SGHTS and CDR2 YDEGEE. There are 12 residues in the CDR3. After removal of 2 bases from V and 6 bases from J, the junction contained 1 base not matched to a gene. In DNA, the CDR3 is TGTGCCAGCAGCTTCAGGGGGAAGACCCAGTACTTC. It yields the protein CASSFRGKTQYF.

The chain joins TRBV5-4 to TRBJ1-6; D may be TRBD1 (5 bases). The CDR3 contains 16 residues. From germline, CDR1 is SGHNT and CDR2 YYREEE (reference sequence). V lost 1 base to trimming and J lost 0 bases, with 8 bases between them. The CDR3 nucleotides read TGTGCCAGCAGCTTGAGGGGAAGCTCCTATAATTCACCCCTCCACTTT. Amino acid sequence: CASSLRGSSYNSPLHF. Full variable domain (rest looked up from reference TRBV5-4 and TRBJ1-6): ETGVTQSPTHLIKTRGQQVTLRCSSQSGHNTVSWYQQALGQGPQFIFQYYREEENGRGNFPPRFSGLQFPNYSSELNVNALELDDSALYLCASSLRGSSYNSPLHFGNGTRLTVT.

This rearrangement joins TRBV10-1 to TRBJ2-5; D is perhaps TRBD1 (6 bases). The V gene lost 2 bases and the J gene lost 9 bases, with 16 bases spanning the gap. The germline V gene encodes CDR1 WNHNN and CDR2 SYGVQD (reference sequence). The CDR3 spans 14 residues. The CDR3 protein is CASSEAVSSGAQYF. In DNA, the CDR3 is TGCGCCAGCAGTGAGGCCGTGTCCTCAGGGGCCCAGTACTTC.

A note on this clone: The sample contains more than one DNA sequence encoding this CDR3. The chain couples TRBV28 to TRBJ1-6; 10 bases match TRBD1. J gave up 7 bases and V 6 bases, and 0 bases lay outside the gene matches. Germline CDR1 and CDR2: MDHEN and SYDVKM. CDR3 length: 13 residues. CDR3 DNA: TGTGCCAGCAGGGGACAGGGGAATTCACCCCTCCACTTT. Protein product: CASRGQGNSPLHF.

This clone occurred once. The rearrangement joins TRBV7-9 to TRBJ1-1, with 9 bases aligning to TRBD1. The CDR3 extends over 16 amino acids. The ends lost 5 bases at V and 3 bases at J; junction bases unmatched: 10. The germline V gene has CDR1 SEHNR and CDR2 FQNEAQ (reference sequence). The CDR3 is CASSPGGDRVDTEAFF. The CDR3 DNA follows: TGTGCCAGCAGCCCAGGCGGGGACAGGGTAGACACTGAAGCTTTCTTT.

The chain carries TRBV28 and TRBJ1-4; D gene uncertain. The CDR3 covers 13 residues. V was trimmed by 3 bases and J by 8 bases, leaving 10 bases between them. Germline CDR1 MDHEN, CDR2 SYDVKM. The CDR3 is CASSFRVVEKLFF. DNA of the CDR3: TGTGCCAGCAGTTTCCGCGTCGTAGAAAAACTGTTTTTT.

The gene calls are TRBV5-4 and TRBJ1-1; D remains unclear. The germline V gene has CDR1 SGHNT and CDR2 YYREEE (reference sequence). This CDR3 region has 13 residues. The V and J ends lost 6 bases and 1 base respectively, with 10 bases between them. Written as DNA, the CDR3 is TGTGCCAGCATGGAAGAACCGAACACTGAAGCTTTCTTT. Translating gives CASMEEPNTEAFF.

This sequence joins TRBV29-1 and TRBJ1-1; weak D call: TRBD1 (5 bases). The V and J ends lost 3 bases and 10 bases respectively, with 15 bases between them. CDR1 SQVTM and CDR2 ANQGSEA come from the germline V gene. This CDR3 region has 12 residues. The CDR3 bases are TGCAGCGTTGATTCTGGGAGCGGGGGAGCTTTCTTT. Protein product: CSVDSGSGGAFF. The full variable domain, rest sourced from reference TRBV29-1 and TRBJ1-1, is SAVISQKPSRDICQRGTSLTIQCQVDSQVTMMFWYRQQPGQSLTLIATANQGSEATYESGFVIDKFPISRPNLTFSTLTVSNMSPEDSSIYLCSVDSGSGGAFFGQGTRLTVV.

This clone was counted only a few times. V is TRBV19 and J is TRBJ1-1, with a possible D match to TRBD1 (5 bases). The V end lost 2 bases, the J end lost 6 bases, and 13 bases lay between the germline ends. CDR3 length: 14 residues. Germline CDR1 is LNHDA and CDR2 is SQIVND (reference sequence). In DNA form, the CDR3 reads TGTGCCAGTAGTATAACTGGGGCGCGTCCTGAAGCTTTCTTT. This gives the protein CASSITGARPEAFF.

The rearrangement uses TRBV5-5 and TRBJ2-3; 8 positions match TRBD2. The CDR3 sequence is 15 residues long. Germline V gene lookup returns CDR1 SGHKS and CDR2 YYEKEE (reference sequence). J lost 6 bases, V lost 4 bases, and 10 bases had no gene match. The CDR3 sequence: CASSPTGLETDTQYF. CDR3 nucleotide sequence: TGTGCCAGCAGCCCCACGGGACTAGAGACGGATACGCAGTATTTT.

CDR3 in amino acids: CASSVRSPRNTEAFF. The CDR3 region has the DNA TGCGCCAGCAGTGTACGGTCCCCAAGGAACACTGAAGCTTTCTTT. The gene calls are TRBV10-2 and TRBJ1-1; D gene ambiguous. The CDR3 has 15 residues. From germline, CDR1 is WSHSY and CDR2 SAAADI. Trimming cost V 4 bases and J 1 base, with 13 bases left between them.

The chain carries TRBV9 and TRBJ2-1, with 7 bases that match TRBD2. The CDR3 length is 12 residues. Germline CDR1 SGDLS, CDR2 YYNGEE. The J segment lost 9 bases and the V segment lost 4 bases, leaving 4 bases of the junction unmatched. The CDR3 nucleotides read TGTGCCAGCAGCATCCAGCGGGGTGAGCAGTTCTTC. Its protein is CASSIQRGEQFF.

The rearrangement uses TRBV28 and TRBJ1-2, with 7 bases that match TRBD1. The CDR3 spans 14 residues. CDR1 is MDHEN, CDR2 SYDVKM, per germline. V was pared by 5 bases and J by 1 base, with 4 bases of the junction left unmatched. This CDR3 is CASSLGQVNYGYTF. The CDR3, as DNA: TGTGCCAGCAGTCTCGGACAGGTTAACTATGGCTACACCTTC.

V usage is TRBV19 and J usage is TRBJ1-5; 8 bases map to TRBD1. The CDR3 loop spans 15 amino acids. Looked up from germline, CDR1 is LNHDA and CDR2 is SQIVND (reference sequence). Trimming at V came to 2 bases and at J to 4 bases, leaving 4 bases not matched to a gene. The chain's CDR3 is CASSIRTGPNQPQHF. The CDR3 bases are TGTGCCAGTAGTATAAGGACAGGGCCTAATCAGCCCCAGCATTTT.

V usage is TRBV7-3 and J usage is TRBJ1-1; TRBD1 agrees at 9 bases. J was trimmed by 8 bases and V by 5 bases; bases with no gene match: 6. The CDR3 covers 13 residues. Germline CDR1 SGHTA, CDR2 FQGTGA. DNA for the CDR3: TGTGCCAGCAGCCAGGACAGGGGACTGGAAGCTTTCTTT. This sequence encodes CASSQDRGLEAFF.

On this clone: The same CDR3 arises from other DNA sequences in this sample as well. V usage is TRBV29-1 and J usage is TRBJ1-1; TRBD1 is a possible D gene (5 bases). The CDR3 loop spans 12 amino acids. Germline values: CDR1 SQVTM, CDR2 ANQGSEA. V lost 6 bases and J lost 1, with 9 bases in between. DNA of the CDR3: TGCAGCGTCGGCGGGGGGAACACTGAAGCTTTCTTT. This sequence encodes CSVGGGNTEAFF.

J is TRBJ2-7 and V is TRBV28; TRBD2 might be the D (6 bases). CDR3 length equals 13 residues. Deletions cut 7 bases from V and 5 bases from J, with 15 bases between. Germline loops: CDR1 MDHEN, CDR2 SYDVKM. CDR3 DNA sequence: TGTGCCAGCACCGGAGGGCCCCGGAACGAGCAGTACTTC. This encodes CASTGGPRNEQYF.

J is TRBJ1-1 and V is TRBV9; 7 bases align to TRBD1. Germline assignment: CDR1 SGDLS and CDR2 YYNGEE. J gave up 7 bases and V 3 bases, and 9 bases lay outside the gene matches. CDR3 size: 14 residues. CDR3 sequence (DNA): TGTGCCAGCAGCGGTGGGGACAGCTCCCGTGAAGCTTTCTTT. This codes for CASSGGDSSREAFF.

The chain is built from TRBV19 and TRBJ1-1; D remains ambiguous. V was cut by 10 bases and J by 4 bases, with 16 bases left in between. CDR1 and CDR2 (germline): LNHDA, SQIVND (reference sequence). The CDR3 sequence is 13 residues long. The CDR3 region is CATSGLAVTEAFF. The CDR3 region has the DNA TGTGCCACTTCCGGGCTTGCGGTCACTGAAGCTTTCTTT. The entire variable domain, with the rest obtained from reference TRBV19 and TRBJ1-1, is as follows: DGGITQSPKYLFRKEGQNVTLSCEQNLNHDAMYWYRQDPGQGLRLIYYSQIVNDFQKGDIAEGYSVSREKKESFPLTVTSAQKNPTAFYLCATSGLAVTEAFFGQGTRLTVV.

The chain has TRBV19 and TRBJ1-5; D is undetermined. CDR1 is LNHDA and CDR2 is SQIVND in the germline V gene (reference sequence). The CDR3 has 14 residues. Trimming pared 2 bases from V and 3 bases from J, leaving 8 bases between. The CDR3 spells CASSIMGLNQPQHF. Written as DNA, the CDR3 is TGTGCCAGTAGTATAATGGGCCTCAATCAGCCCCAGCATTTT.

CDR3: CASSESGIRSPLHF. DNA for the CDR3: TGTGCCAGCAGTGAATCAGGGATAAGATCACCCCTCCACTTT. V usage is TRBV6-1 and J usage is TRBJ1-6; TRBD1 might be the D (5 bases). Looked up from germline, CDR1 is MNHNS and CDR2 is SASEGT. Trimming cost V 2 bases and J 10 bases, with 12 bases left between them. The CDR3 has 14 amino acids.

The CDR3 DNA reads as TGTGCCAGCAGGAGTCAGGGAGAGGTAGCCGGCACTGAAGCTTTCTTT. Protein: CASRSQGEVAGTEAFF. The chain recombines TRBV6-4 with TRBJ1-1, with a tentative D call TRBD1 (5 bases). Looked up from germline, CDR1 is MRHNA and CDR2 is SNTAGT. This CDR3 spans 16 amino acids. With 6 bases removed from V and 4 bases from J, the gap between germline ends came to 21 bases.

The chain is built from TRBV6-5 and TRBJ1-5; D call uncertain. The CDR3 loop spans 14 amino acids. V lost 0 bases to trimming and J lost 4 bases, with 7 bases between them. Per the germline V gene, CDR1 is MNHEY and CDR2 is SVGAGI. CDR3 sequence: CASSYSNRNQPQHF. CDR3 coding DNA: TGTGCCAGCAGTTACTCGAACAGAAATCAGCCCCAGCATTTT.

This clone has a single count. V gene TRBV11-3 combines with J gene TRBJ2-3; D possibly corresponds to TRBD2 (5 bases). The germline V and J ends were trimmed by 6 bases and 5 bases, with 21 bases remaining between them. The length of the CDR3 is 16 residues. Per the germline V gene, CDR1 is SGHNT and CDR2 is YENEEA. As DNA, the CDR3 is TGTGCCAGCAGTCCAACGATGGGAAGGGCGGGAGATACGCAGTATTTT. Its protein product is CASSPTMGRAGDTQYF.

This chain uses TRBV4-1 with TRBJ2-2; D unresolved. CDR3 size: 20 residues. V dropped 11 bases and J dropped 0 bases, with 31 bases sitting between them. Germline assignment: CDR1 MGHRA and CDR2 YSYEKL. This CDR3 is CAQQYVERRPKFTNTGELFF. In nucleotides, the CDR3 is TGCGCCCAGCAGTACGTTGAGCGCCGCCCCAAATTCACGAACACCGGGGAGCTGTTTTTT.

The rearrangement joins TRBV6-5 to TRBJ1-1, with 7 bases lining up with TRBD1. CDR1 and CDR2 (germline): MNHEY, SVGAGI. The CDR3 spans 16 residues. After removal of 4 bases from V and 5 bases from J, the junction contained 13 bases not matched to a gene. This CDR3 is CASSFRSGRGKTEAFF. The CDR3 DNA reads as TGTGCCAGCAGTTTTAGGAGTGGCAGGGGGAAAACTGAAGCTTTCTTT.